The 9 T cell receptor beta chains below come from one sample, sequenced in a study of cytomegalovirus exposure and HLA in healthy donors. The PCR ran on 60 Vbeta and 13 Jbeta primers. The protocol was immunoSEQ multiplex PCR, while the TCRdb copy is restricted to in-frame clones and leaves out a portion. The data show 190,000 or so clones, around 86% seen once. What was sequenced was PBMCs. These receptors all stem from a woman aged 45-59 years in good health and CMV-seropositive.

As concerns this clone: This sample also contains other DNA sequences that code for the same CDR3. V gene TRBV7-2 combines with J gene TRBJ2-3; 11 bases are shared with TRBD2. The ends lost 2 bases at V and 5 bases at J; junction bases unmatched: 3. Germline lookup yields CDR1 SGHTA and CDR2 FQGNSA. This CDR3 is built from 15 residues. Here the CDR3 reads CASSLILAGGDTQYF. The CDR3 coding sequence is TGTGCCAGCAGCTTAATCCTAGCGGGGGGAGATACGCAGTATTTT. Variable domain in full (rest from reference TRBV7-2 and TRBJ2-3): GAGVSQSPSNKVTEKGKDVELRCDPISGHTALYWYRQSLGQGLEFLIYFQGNSAPDKSGLPSDRFSAERTGGSVSTLTIQRTQQEDSAVYLCASSLILAGGDTQYFGPGTRLTVL.

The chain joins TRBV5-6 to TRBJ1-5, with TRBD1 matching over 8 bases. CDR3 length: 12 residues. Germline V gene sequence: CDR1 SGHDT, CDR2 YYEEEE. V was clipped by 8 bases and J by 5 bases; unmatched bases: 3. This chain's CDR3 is CARDRDDQPQHF. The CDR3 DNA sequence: TGTGCCAGGGACAGGGATGATCAGCCCCAGCATTTT.

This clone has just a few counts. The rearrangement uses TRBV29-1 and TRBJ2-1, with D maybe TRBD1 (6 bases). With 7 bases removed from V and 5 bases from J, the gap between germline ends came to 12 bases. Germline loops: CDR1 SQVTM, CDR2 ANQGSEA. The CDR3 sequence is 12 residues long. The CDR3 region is CSGGTSHNEQFF. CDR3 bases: TGCAGCGGGGGGACATCCCACAATGAGCAGTTCTTC.

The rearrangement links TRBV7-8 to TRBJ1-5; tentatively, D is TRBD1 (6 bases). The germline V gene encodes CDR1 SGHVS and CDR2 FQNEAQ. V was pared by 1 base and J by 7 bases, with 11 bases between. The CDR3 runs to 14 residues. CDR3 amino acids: CASSLEGGFQPQHF. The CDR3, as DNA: TGTGCCAGCAGCTTAGAAGGGGGATTCCAGCCCCAGCATTTT.

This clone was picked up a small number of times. CDR3 region: CASSSYPGTGVGNTIYF. DNA of the CDR3: TGTGCCAGCAGTTCCTACCCCGGGACAGGGGTTGGAAACACCATATATTTT. The rearrangement joins TRBV28 to TRBJ1-3, with 10 bases matching TRBD1. Germline CDR1 reads MDHEN; CDR2 reads SYDVKM. The CDR3 spans 17 residues. The V and J ends lost 4 bases and 3 bases, in that order; junction bases with no gene match: 9.

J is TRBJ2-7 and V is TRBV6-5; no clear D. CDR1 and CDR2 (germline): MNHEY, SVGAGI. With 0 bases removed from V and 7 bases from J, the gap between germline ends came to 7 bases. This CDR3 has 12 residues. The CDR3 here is CASSYSGREQYF. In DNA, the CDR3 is TGTGCCAGCAGTTACTCGGGCCGGGAGCAGTACTTC.

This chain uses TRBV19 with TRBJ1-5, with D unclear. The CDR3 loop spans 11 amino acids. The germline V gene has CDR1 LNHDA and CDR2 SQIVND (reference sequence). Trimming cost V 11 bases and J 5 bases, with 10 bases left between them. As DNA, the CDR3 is TGTGCCCCCCCAGGTGATCAGCCCCAGCATTTT. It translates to CAPPGDQPQHF.

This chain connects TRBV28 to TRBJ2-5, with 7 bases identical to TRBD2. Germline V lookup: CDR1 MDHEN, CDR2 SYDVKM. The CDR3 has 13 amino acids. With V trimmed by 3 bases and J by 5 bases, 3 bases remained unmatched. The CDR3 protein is CASSLQGGETQYF. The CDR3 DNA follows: TGTGCCAGCAGTTTGCAGGGAGGGGAGACCCAGTACTTC. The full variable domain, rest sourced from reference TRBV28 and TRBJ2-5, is DVKVTQSSRYLVKRTGEKVFLECVQDMDHENMFWYRQDPGLGLRLIYFSYDVKMKEKGDIPEGYSVSREKKERFSLILESASTNQTSMYLCASSLQGGETQYFGPGTRLLVL.

This chain's CDR3 is CASRSGGGVSTEAFF. CDR3 DNA: TGTGCCAGCCGATCGGGAGGGGGCGTATCCACTGAAGCTTTCTTT. The chain is built from TRBV28 and TRBJ1-1, with TRBD1 matching over 7 bases. The CDR3 runs 15 residues. The germline V gene encodes CDR1 MDHEN and CDR2 SYDVKM. The V and J ends lost 8 bases and 4 bases, in that order; junction bases with no gene match: 13.